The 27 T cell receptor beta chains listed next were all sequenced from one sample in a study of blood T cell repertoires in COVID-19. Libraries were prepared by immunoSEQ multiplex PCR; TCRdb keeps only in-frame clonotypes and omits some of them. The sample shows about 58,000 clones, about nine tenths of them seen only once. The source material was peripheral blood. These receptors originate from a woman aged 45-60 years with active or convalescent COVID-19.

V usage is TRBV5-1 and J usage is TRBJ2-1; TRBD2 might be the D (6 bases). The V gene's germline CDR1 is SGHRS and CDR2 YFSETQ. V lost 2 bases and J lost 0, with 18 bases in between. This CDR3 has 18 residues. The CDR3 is CASSFVASARSSYNEQFF. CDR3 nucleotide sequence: TGCGCCAGCAGCTTCGTAGCTAGCGCACGGAGCTCCTACAATGAGCAGTTCTTC.

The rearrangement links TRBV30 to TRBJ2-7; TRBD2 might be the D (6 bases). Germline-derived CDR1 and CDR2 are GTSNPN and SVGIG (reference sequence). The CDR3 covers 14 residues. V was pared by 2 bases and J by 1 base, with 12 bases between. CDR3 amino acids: CAWSLGRGSYEQYF. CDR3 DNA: TGTGCCTGGAGTTTAGGGCGGGGATCCTACGAGCAGTACTTC. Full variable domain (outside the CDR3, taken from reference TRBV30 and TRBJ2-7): SQTIHQWPATLVQPVGSPLSLECTVEGTSNPNLYWYRQAAGRGLQLLFYSVGIGQISSEVPQNLSASRPQDRQFILSSKKLLLSDSGFYLCAWSLGRGSYEQYFGPGTRLTVT.

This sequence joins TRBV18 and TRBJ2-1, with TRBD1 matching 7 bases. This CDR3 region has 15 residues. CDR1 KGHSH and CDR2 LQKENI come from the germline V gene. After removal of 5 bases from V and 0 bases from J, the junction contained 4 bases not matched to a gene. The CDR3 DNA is TGTGCCAGCTCATCGGGACAGCTCTCCTACAATGAGCAGTTCTTC. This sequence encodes CASSSGQLSYNEQFF. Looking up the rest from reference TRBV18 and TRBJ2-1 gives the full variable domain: NAGVMQNPRHLVRRRGQEARLRCSPMKGHSHVYWYRQLPEEGLKFMVYLQKENIIDESGMPKERFSAEFPKEGPSILRIQQVVRGDSAAYFCASSSGQLSYNEQFFGPGTRLTVL.

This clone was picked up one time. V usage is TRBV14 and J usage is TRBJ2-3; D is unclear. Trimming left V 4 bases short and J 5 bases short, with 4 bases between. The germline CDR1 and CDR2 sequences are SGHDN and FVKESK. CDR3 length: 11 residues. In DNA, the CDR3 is TGTGCCAGCAGCCCGAGAGATACGCAGTATTTT. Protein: CASSPRDTQYF.

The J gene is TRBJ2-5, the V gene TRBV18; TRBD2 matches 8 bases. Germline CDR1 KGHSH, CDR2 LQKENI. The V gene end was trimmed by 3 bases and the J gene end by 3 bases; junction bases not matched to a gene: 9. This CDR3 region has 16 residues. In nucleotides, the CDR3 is TGTGCCAGCTCACCTCCCCCTAGCGGGCCCGAAGAGACCCAGTACTTC. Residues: CASSPPPSGPEETQYF.

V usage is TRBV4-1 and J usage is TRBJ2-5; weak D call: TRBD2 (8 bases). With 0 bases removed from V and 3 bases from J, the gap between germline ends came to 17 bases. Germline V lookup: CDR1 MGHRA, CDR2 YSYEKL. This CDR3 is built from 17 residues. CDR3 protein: CASSQDHGSGTEETQYF. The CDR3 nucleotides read TGCGCCAGCAGCCAAGATCATGGTAGCGGGACAGAAGAGACCCAGTACTTC.

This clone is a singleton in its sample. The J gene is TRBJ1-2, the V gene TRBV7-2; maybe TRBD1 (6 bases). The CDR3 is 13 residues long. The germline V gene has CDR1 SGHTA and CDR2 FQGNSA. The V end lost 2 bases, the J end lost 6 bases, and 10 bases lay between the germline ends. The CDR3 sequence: CASSLITGNGYTF. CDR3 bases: TGTGCCAGCAGCTTAATAACAGGGAATGGCTACACCTTC.

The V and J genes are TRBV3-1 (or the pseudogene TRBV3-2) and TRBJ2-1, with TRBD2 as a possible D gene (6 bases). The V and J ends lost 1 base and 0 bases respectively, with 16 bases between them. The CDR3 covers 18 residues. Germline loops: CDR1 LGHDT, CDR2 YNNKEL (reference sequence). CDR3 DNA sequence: TGTGCCAGCAGCCAAGGGGTTCTAGCGAGCATCTCCTACAATGAGCAGTTCTTC. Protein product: CASSQGVLASISYNEQFF.

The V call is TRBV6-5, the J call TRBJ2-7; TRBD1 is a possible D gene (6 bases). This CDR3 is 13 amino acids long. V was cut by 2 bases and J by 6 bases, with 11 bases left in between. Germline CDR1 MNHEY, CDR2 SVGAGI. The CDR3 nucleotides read TGTGCCAGCAGTTACAACAGGGACCGCGAGCAGTACTTC. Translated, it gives CASSYNRDREQYF.

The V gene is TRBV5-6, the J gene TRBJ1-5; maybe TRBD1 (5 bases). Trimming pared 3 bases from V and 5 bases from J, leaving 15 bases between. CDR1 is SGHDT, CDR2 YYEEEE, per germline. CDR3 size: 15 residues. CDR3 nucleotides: TGTGCCAGCAGCTACGGCCAGGGTCCGCATCAGCCCCAGCATTTT. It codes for CASSYGQGPHQPQHF.

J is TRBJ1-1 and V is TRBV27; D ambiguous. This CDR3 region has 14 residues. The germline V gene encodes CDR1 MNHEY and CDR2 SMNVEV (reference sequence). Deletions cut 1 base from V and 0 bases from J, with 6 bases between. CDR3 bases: TGTGCCAGCAGTTTATACTCTATGAACACTGAAGCTTTCTTT. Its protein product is CASSLYSMNTEAFF.

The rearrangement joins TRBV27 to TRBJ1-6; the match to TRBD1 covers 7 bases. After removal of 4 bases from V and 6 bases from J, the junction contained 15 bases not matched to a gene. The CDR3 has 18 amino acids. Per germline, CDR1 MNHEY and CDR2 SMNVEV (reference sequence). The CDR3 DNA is TGTGCCAGCAGTTCCCTGGGACAGAATACCGCCGGTAATTCACCCCTCCACTTT. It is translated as CASSSLGQNTAGNSPLHF.

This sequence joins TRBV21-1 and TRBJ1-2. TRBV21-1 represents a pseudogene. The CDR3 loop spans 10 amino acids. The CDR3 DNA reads TGTGCCAGCAGCAAGTTTCGGTACACCTTC. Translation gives CASSKFRYTF.

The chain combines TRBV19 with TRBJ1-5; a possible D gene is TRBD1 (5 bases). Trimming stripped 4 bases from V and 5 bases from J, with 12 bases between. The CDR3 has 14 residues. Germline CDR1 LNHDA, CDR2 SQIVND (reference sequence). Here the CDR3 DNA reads TGTGCCAGTAGTACAGACAGATTTTATCAGCCCCAGCATTTT. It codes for CASSTDRFYQPQHF.

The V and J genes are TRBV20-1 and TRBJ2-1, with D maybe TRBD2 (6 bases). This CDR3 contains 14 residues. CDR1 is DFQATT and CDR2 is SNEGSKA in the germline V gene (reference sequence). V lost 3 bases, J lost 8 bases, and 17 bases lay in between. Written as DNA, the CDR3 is TGCAGTGCTAGTTTTGAGGACTATCGGGATGAGCAGTTCTTC. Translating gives CSASFEDYRDEQFF.

The CDR3 coding sequence is TGTGCCAGCAGCTCTGGACTAGCGGGAGTACAAGCCGAGACCCAGTACTTC. This codes for CASSSGLAGVQAETQYF. This chain joins TRBV5-8 and TRBJ2-5, with TRBD2 matching over 13 bases. The V segment lost 3 bases and the J segment 5 bases; nucleotides outside the gene matches: 10. The germline CDR1 and CDR2 sequences are SGHTS and YDEGEE. CDR3 length: 17 residues.

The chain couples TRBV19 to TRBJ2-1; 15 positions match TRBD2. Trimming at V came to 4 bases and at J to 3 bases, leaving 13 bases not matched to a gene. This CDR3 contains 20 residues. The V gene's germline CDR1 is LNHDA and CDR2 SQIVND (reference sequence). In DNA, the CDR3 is TGTGCCAGTAGTACGAATGGGGTGGGACTAGCGGGAGGCCTCTACAATGAGCAGTTCTTC. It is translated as CASSTNGVGLAGGLYNEQFF.

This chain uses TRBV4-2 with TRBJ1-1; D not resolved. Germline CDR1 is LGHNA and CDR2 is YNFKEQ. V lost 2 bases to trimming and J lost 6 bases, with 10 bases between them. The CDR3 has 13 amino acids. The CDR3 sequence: CASSQKPGSEAFF. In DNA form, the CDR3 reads TGTGCCAGCAGCCAAAAGCCGGGATCTGAAGCTTTCTTT.

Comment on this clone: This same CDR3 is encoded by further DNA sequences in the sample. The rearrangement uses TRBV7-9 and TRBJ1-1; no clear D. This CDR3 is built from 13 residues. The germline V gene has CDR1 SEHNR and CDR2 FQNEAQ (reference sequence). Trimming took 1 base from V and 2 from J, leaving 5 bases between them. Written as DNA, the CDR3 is TGTGCCAGCAGCTTAGGCAGTAACACTGAAGCTTTCTTT. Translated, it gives CASSLGSNTEAFF.

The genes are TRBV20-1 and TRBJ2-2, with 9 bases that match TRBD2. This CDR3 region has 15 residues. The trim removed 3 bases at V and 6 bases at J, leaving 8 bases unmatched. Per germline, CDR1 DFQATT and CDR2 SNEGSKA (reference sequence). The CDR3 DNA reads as TGCAGTGCTAGTCGGCGGGAGGGCCTTCCCGGGGAGCTGTTTTTT. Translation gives CSASRREGLPGELFF.

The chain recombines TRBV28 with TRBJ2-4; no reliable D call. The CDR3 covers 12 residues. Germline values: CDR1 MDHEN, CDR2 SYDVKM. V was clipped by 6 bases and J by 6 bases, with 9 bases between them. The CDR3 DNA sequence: TGTGCCAGCAGGGGTCTAGGAAACATTCAGTACTTC. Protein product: CASRGLGNIQYF.

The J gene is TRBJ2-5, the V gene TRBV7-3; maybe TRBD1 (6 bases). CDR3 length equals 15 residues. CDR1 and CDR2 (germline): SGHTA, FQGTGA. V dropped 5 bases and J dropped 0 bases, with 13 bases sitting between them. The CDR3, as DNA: TGTGCCAGCAGCCCCGGGACAAAGTACCAAGAGACCCAGTACTTC. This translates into CASSPGTKYQETQYF.

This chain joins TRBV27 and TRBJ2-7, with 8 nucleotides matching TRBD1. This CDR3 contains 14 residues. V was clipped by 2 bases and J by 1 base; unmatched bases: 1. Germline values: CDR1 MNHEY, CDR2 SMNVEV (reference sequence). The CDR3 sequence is CASSLDRGSYEQYF. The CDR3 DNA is TGTGCCAGCAGTTTAGACAGGGGATCCTACGAGCAGTACTTC.

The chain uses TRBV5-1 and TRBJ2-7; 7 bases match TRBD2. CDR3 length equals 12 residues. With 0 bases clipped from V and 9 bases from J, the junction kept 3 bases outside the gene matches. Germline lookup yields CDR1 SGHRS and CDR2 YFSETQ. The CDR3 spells CASSLVGEGQYF. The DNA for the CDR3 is TGCGCCAGCAGCTTGGTGGGGGAGGGGCAGTACTTC.

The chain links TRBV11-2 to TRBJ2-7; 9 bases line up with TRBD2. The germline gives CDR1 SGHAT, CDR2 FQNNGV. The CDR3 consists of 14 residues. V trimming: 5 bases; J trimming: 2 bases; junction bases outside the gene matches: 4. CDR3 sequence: CASSQSSGAYEQYF. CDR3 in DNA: TGTGCCAGCAGCCAATCTAGCGGGGCCTACGAGCAGTACTTC.

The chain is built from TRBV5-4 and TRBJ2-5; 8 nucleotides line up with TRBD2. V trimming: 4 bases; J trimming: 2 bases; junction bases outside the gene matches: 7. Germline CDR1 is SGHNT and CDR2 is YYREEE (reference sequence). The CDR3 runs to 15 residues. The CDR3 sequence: CASSRTLAEQETQYF. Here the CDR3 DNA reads TGTGCCAGCAGCAGGACACTAGCGGAACAAGAGACCCAGTACTTC.

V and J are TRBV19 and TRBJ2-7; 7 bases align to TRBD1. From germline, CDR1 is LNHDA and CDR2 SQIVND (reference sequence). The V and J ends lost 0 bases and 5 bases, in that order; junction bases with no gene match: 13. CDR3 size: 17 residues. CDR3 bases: TGTGCCAGTAGTATAGATGCAGGGGGAGTGGGAGCGGACGAGCAGTACTTC. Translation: CASSIDAGGVGADEQYF.